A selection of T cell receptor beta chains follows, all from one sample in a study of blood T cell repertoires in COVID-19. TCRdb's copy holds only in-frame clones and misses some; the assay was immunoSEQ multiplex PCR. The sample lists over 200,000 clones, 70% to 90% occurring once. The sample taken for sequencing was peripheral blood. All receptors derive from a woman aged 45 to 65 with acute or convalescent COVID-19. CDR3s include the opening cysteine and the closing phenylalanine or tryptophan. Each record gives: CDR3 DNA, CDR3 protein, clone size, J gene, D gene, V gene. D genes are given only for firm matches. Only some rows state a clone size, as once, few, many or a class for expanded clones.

cdr3_nt: TGTGCCAGCAGTCCTTCGACTAGCGGGAGTTACGAGCAGTACTTC
cdr3_aa: CASSPSTSGSYEQYF
clone_size: once
j_call: TRBJ2-7
d_call: TRBD2
v_call: TRBV28

cdr3_nt: TGTGCCAGCTCACCAGACGGCGGCAGTGCCTCCGAGCAGTACTTC
cdr3_aa: CASSPDGGSASEQYF
clone_size: -
j_call: TRBJ2-7
d_call: -
v_call: TRBV18

cdr3_nt: TGTGCCAGCAGCTTAGATTGGGCCTCCTACGAGCAGTACTTC
cdr3_aa: CASSLDWASYEQYF
clone_size: -
j_call: TRBJ2-7
d_call: -
v_call: TRBV11-2

cdr3_nt: TGTGCCAGCAGCTTATACGGGTTAGGCCAGCCCCAGCATTTT
cdr3_aa: CASSLYGLGQPQHF
clone_size: -
j_call: TRBJ1-5
d_call: -
v_call: TRBV7-2

cdr3_nt: TGTGCCAGCAGTTACAACAGGGCCTCCTACGAGCAGTACTTC
cdr3_aa: CASSYNRASYEQYF
clone_size: -
j_call: TRBJ2-7
d_call: -
v_call: TRBV6-5

cdr3_nt: TGTGCCAGCAGTTTCGGTGAAAAACTGTTTTTT
cdr3_aa: CASSFGEKLFF
clone_size: -
j_call: TRBJ1-4
d_call: -
v_call: TRBV27

cdr3_nt: TGTGCCAGCAGTTTAGAGGGCTACGAGCAGTACTTC
cdr3_aa: CASSLEGYEQYF
clone_size: -
j_call: TRBJ2-7
d_call: -
v_call: TRBV28

cdr3_nt: TGCAGCGTTGAGGGGACTAGCGGGAGATACTACGAGCAGTACTTC
cdr3_aa: CSVEGTSGRYYEQYF
clone_size: -
j_call: TRBJ2-7
d_call: TRBD2
v_call: TRBV29-1

cdr3_nt: TGCAGCGTGGGACTAGCGGGAGACCAAGAGACCCAGTACTTC
cdr3_aa: CSVGLAGDQETQYF
clone_size: -
j_call: TRBJ2-5
d_call: TRBD2
v_call: TRBV29-1

cdr3_nt: TGTGCCAGCAGTAGTCAGGGGAAGAGCTATGGCTACACCTTC
cdr3_aa: CASSSQGKSYGYTF
clone_size: -
j_call: TRBJ1-2
d_call: -
v_call: TRBV28

cdr3_nt: TGTGCCAGCAGTTTATTGGGGGCCGGGGCCAACGTCCTGACTTTC
cdr3_aa: CASSLLGAGANVLTF
clone_size: -
j_call: TRBJ2-6
d_call: -
v_call: TRBV27

cdr3_nt: TGTGCCAGCAGCCTCGGACAGGAGGCTTACTTC
cdr3_aa: CASSLGQEAYF
clone_size: -
j_call: TRBJ2-7
d_call: TRBD1
v_call: TRBV6-2/TRBV6-3

cdr3_nt: TGTGCCAGTAGTACCAGTTCGGGGGAAAAACTGTTTTTT
cdr3_aa: CASSTSSGEKLFF
clone_size: once
j_call: TRBJ1-4
d_call: -
v_call: TRBV19

cdr3_nt: TGTGCCAGCAGCCAGGTGACAGAGGGAAACACCATATATTTT
cdr3_aa: CASSQVTEGNTIYF
clone_size: -
j_call: TRBJ1-3
d_call: -
v_call: TRBV3-1/TRBV3-2

cdr3_nt: TGCAGCGTTGAAGACCAGCGGTGGAGCACTGAAGCTTTCTTT
cdr3_aa: CSVEDQRWSTEAFF
clone_size: few
j_call: TRBJ1-1
d_call: -
v_call: TRBV29-1

cdr3_nt: TGTGCCAGCAGCCCCTCGAGGGTTGGGCTATATAATTCACCCCTCCACTTT
cdr3_aa: CASSPSRVGLYNSPLHF
clone_size: -
j_call: TRBJ1-6
d_call: -
v_call: TRBV27

cdr3_nt: TGTGCCAGCAGCTTAGAGGTAGCGGGAGGGGGAGAGACCCAGTACTTC
cdr3_aa: CASSLEVAGGGETQYF
clone_size: once
j_call: TRBJ2-5
d_call: TRBD2
v_call: TRBV7-8

cdr3_nt: TGTGCCAGCAGCTTGTCGACAGGGCATGGATCACCCCTCCACTTT
cdr3_aa: CASSLSTGHGSPLHF
clone_size: -
j_call: TRBJ1-6
d_call: TRBD1
v_call: TRBV5-5

cdr3_nt: TGTGCCAGTAGTATAGGCACAGGGAGAGATTCACCCCTCCACTTT
cdr3_aa: CASSIGTGRDSPLHF
clone_size: -
j_call: TRBJ1-6
d_call: -
v_call: TRBV19

cdr3_nt: TGTGCCAGCAGCGTAACTCTCGGGGGGTACAATGAGCAGTTCTTC
cdr3_aa: CASSVTLGGYNEQFF
clone_size: -
j_call: TRBJ2-1
d_call: TRBD2
v_call: TRBV9

cdr3_nt: TGTGCCAGCAGTTTCTACGGGAGGGCGAACACCGGGGAGCTGTTTTTT
cdr3_aa: CASSFYGRANTGELFF
clone_size: -
j_call: TRBJ2-2
d_call: TRBD2
v_call: TRBV27

cdr3_nt: TGTGCCAGCAGCCATTCAGGGACAGTGGAAAGCTCCTATAATTCACCCCTCCACTTT
cdr3_aa: CASSHSGTVESSYNSPLHF
clone_size: -
j_call: TRBJ1-6
d_call: TRBD1
v_call: TRBV7-9

cdr3_nt: TGTGCCAGCAGTTACGACATTCCACCGAACACCGGGGAGCTGTTTTTT
cdr3_aa: CASSYDIPPNTGELFF
clone_size: -
j_call: TRBJ2-2
d_call: -
v_call: TRBV6-2/TRBV6-3

cdr3_nt: TGTGCCAGCCAGGGTGGGACTAGCGGGTTTGGTGAGCAGTTCTTC
cdr3_aa: CASQGGTSGFGEQFF
clone_size: -
j_call: TRBJ2-1
d_call: TRBD2
v_call: TRBV7-8

cdr3_nt: TGTGCCAGCAGCCCAACCCCGGGACTAGCGGGAAAAGAGACCCAGTACTTC
cdr3_aa: CASSPTPGLAGKETQYF
clone_size: -
j_call: TRBJ2-5
d_call: TRBD2
v_call: TRBV7-9

cdr3_nt: TGCGCCAGCAGACCAGGGCTTGGAAACACCATATATTTT
cdr3_aa: CASRPGLGNTIYF
clone_size: -
j_call: TRBJ1-3
d_call: -
v_call: TRBV5-1

cdr3_nt: TGTGCCAGCAGTTCTTGGGGCGGGGGCACAGATACGCAGTATTTT
cdr3_aa: CASSSWGGGTDTQYF
clone_size: -
j_call: TRBJ2-3
d_call: -
v_call: TRBV28

cdr3_nt: TGTGCCAGCAGTTACTCGAGCACTAGCGTCGGGGAGACCCAGTACTTC
cdr3_aa: CASSYSSTSVGETQYF
clone_size: -
j_call: TRBJ2-5
d_call: TRBD2
v_call: TRBV6-5

cdr3_nt: TGTGCCAGCAGTTTTTTAGACTATGGCTACACCTTC
cdr3_aa: CASSFLDYGYTF
clone_size: once
j_call: TRBJ1-2
d_call: -
v_call: TRBV28

cdr3_nt: TGTGCCAGCAGCTTAGGGCGGGGACGGCTGAACACTGAAGCTTTCTTT
cdr3_aa: CASSLGRGRLNTEAFF
clone_size: -
j_call: TRBJ1-1
d_call: -
v_call: TRBV11-2

cdr3_nt: TGTGCCAGCGGGACAGCACAAGAGACCCAGTACTTC
cdr3_aa: CASGTAQETQYF
clone_size: -
j_call: TRBJ2-5
d_call: TRBD1
v_call: TRBV5-5

cdr3_nt: TGTGCCAGCACCCGGACAGGGGTAGAGACCCAGTACTTC
cdr3_aa: CASTRTGVETQYF
clone_size: -
j_call: TRBJ2-5
d_call: TRBD1
v_call: TRBV12-3/TRBV12-4

cdr3_nt: TGTGCCAGCAGCTTAGGCGGGAGTTTGAGGGAGCAGTACTTC
cdr3_aa: CASSLGGSLREQYF
clone_size: -
j_call: TRBJ2-7
d_call: TRBD2
v_call: TRBV7-2

cdr3_nt: TGCGCCAGCAGTTTTCAGACAGGGGATCCTTACGAGCAGTACTTC
cdr3_aa: CASSFQTGDPYEQYF
clone_size: -
j_call: TRBJ2-7
d_call: TRBD1
v_call: TRBV5-1

cdr3_nt: TGTGCCATCAGTGAGCCCGGGCGGGACACTGAAGCTTTCTTT
cdr3_aa: CAISEPGRDTEAFF
clone_size: -
j_call: TRBJ1-1
d_call: -
v_call: TRBV10-3

cdr3_nt: TGCAGCGTGGGACTCGCGGTGGCGGAGCTGTTTTTT
cdr3_aa: CSVGLAVAELFF
clone_size: many
j_call: TRBJ2-2
d_call: -
v_call: TRBV29-1

cdr3_nt: TGTGCCAGCAGTAAGAACCTCGGGCTAGCTCCCCTCGAGCAGTACTTC
cdr3_aa: CASSKNLGLAPLEQYF
clone_size: -
j_call: TRBJ2-7
d_call: -
v_call: TRBV28

cdr3_nt: TGCGCCAGCAGCTTGGCTGTGGGGGGCACCGGGGAGCTGTTTTTT
cdr3_aa: CASSLAVGGTGELFF
clone_size: -
j_call: TRBJ2-2
d_call: -
v_call: TRBV5-1

cdr3_nt: TGTGCCAGCAGCGTAGACGGGAGGGACTACAATGAGCAGTTCTTC
cdr3_aa: CASSVDGRDYNEQFF
clone_size: -
j_call: TRBJ2-1
d_call: TRBD2
v_call: TRBV9

cdr3_nt: TGTGCCACCACCCAGCCAGGGGTAGGGGCCAACGTCCTGACTTTC
cdr3_aa: CATTQPGVGANVLTF
clone_size: -
j_call: TRBJ2-6
d_call: -
v_call: TRBV28

cdr3_nt: TGTGCCAGCAGCCGAGGACTAGCGGGAGGCACGGATGAGCAGTTCTTC
cdr3_aa: CASSRGLAGGTDEQFF
clone_size: -
j_call: TRBJ2-1
d_call: TRBD2
v_call: TRBV3-1/TRBV3-2